The entry below gives a single TCR beta chain sequence along with its context. Antigen specificity is unknown. The data derive from a study of T cells in localized non-small cell lung cancer. Whole-study results and caveats: A denser population of T cells in blood accompanied longer overall survival. Appearing in adjacent lung were a median about 59 of the top 100 tumor clones. Heterogeneity stays possible, as sequencing covered only one tumor region.

The CDR3 has 16 residues. Germline CDR1 is MGHDK and CDR2 is SYGVNS. The V and J ends lost 2 bases and 0 bases respectively, with 11 bases between them. TCRdb keeps only in-frame clones here, not all; method: immunoSEQ multiplex PCR. The profile shows 55,000 to 65,000 clones, 70% to 90% of them singletons. The sample here was peripheral blood, taken before any cancer treatment. V gene TRBV25-1 combines with J gene TRBJ1-3; no clear D gene. This receptor was taken from a man between 40 and 70 years old with stage I squamous cell lung carcinoma. The CDR3 bases are TGTGCCAGCAGTGAAATGTCCCCGGCCTCTGGAAACACCATATATTTT. This gives the protein CASSEMSPASGNTIYF.